This T cell receptor beta chain was documented in a study of T cell repertoires in cytomegalovirus infection. TCRdb ran MiXCR on the reads and lists one entry per CDR3 protein. The sample contains around 310,000 distinct CDR3 sequences, 25% to 35% of which appear only once. In its sample, this clonotype was seen many times. Its antigen is unknown. V shed 3 bases and J shed 0 bases, with 9 bases lying between them. The CDR3 consists of 14 residues. Germline V lookup: CDR1 MNHNS, CDR2 SASEGT. The sequence came from a human donor in good health (CMV status not recorded). Some clones in this sample may be carry-over from other donors' samples. The chain employs TRBV6-1 and TRBJ2-7, with D possibly being TRBD1 or TRBD2 (5 bases each). This sample comprised cultured PBMCs, obtained from culture after CMV antigen stimulation. The CDR3: CASSDYGTSYEQYF. The CDR3 nucleotides read TGTGCCAGCAGTGATTACGGGACCTCCTACGAGCAGTACTTC.